This T cell receptor (beta chain) stems from a study of cytomegalovirus exposure and HLA in healthy donors (dated by TCRdb to the late 2010s). Some background on the complete study: According to an earlier analysis of 587 of the donors, about 190 million T cells yielded 90 million to 130 million unique TCR beta sequences and 276 Gb of sequence data. Every discovery cohort repertoire had been produced on one sequencing platform. About five DR-DQ haplotypes were handled as single units for association and clustering, since linkage in the cohort was strong. Typing coverage varied by locus: about 629-640 donors for A, B, C, DRB1 and DQB1; some 520 for DQA1; more than 600 for DPA1; around 490 for DPB1. The study profiled the T cell repertoires of hundreds of subjects by immunosequencing and related them to cytomegalovirus serostatus. Approximately 310 gigabases of sequencing data and about 92 million unique TCR sequences made up an early release that covered approximately 650 HLA-typed donors. The study combined high-throughput TCR immunosequencing, statistical association of individual TCRs with disease status, and machine learning to predict cytomegalovirus infection status. Donor age, sex, ethnicity and CMV serostatus were compiled alongside the repertoire data. Class I and class II HLA loci were covered by the typing at four-digit resolution. The genetic ancestry cluster associated with self-reported Caucasian donors included around four fifths of the 300 to 450 genotyped donors. Rather than drawing on any new phenotypic data, the later analysis identified candidate immune exposures from TCR beta sequences and the way those sequences occurred across donors. To study patterns of TCR occurrence, a later analysis re-analyzed previously published TCR beta repertoires from 666 donors and added high-resolution HLA genotyping. The aim of the study was to test whether cataloging public T cell receptors could identify signatures of past pathogen exposure. A later genetic analysis used genome-wide SNP genotypes for about 60% of the roughly 670 donors, treating that subset as a discovery cohort. An earlier analysis of approximately 630 of the donors applied high-throughput TCR beta sequencing to assess whether each TCR beta V gene segment acted as functional or pseudogenic. Among several hundred genotyped donors of the cohort, an average of around 220,000 unique TCR beta nucleotide sequences was sequenced per donor, of which 15% to 20% were non-productive. A separate validation cohort of some 130 different subjects was used in addition to the roughly 620-subject first cohort. Study-level results and caveats: Three of the identified cytomegalovirus-associated TCR beta chains were confirmed in vitro to be specific for cytomegalovirus antigens. A later analysis found that HLA-associated TCR beta chains were more clonally expanded and had lower generation probabilities than equally common non-associated chains. Presence/absence analyses assumed roughly uniform sequencing depth across donors, an assumption that may not hold. According to a later analysis, TCR association rates differed among HLA loci, with DRB1 alleles showing the most associated TCRs and HLA-C alleles showing the fewest. The only immune exposure information available for the cohort was CMV serostatus. A later genetic analysis reported fewer N-insertions in productive TCRs among donors in an Asian-associated ancestry cluster than the roughly 700-donor mean. A further reported finding was that TCR beta sequences accurately predicted the HLA-A and HLA-B alleles for most subjects in the first cohort. Linkage disequilibrium might explain the correlated functional status among segregating V segments, but an unknown experimental factor could not be excluded. The cohort was sequenced for TCR beta chains only, and without alpha or paired-chain data the features that could be detected were limited. A later genetic analysis associated a missense DCLRE1C variant with V-gene and J-gene trimming of TCR beta chains, and an independent cohort replicated the association. Assigning TCR associations to individual alleles was difficult when HLA alleles, especially DR and DQ, strongly co-occurred. Specific HLA alleles were associated with 15,000 to 20,000 TCR beta sequences at a false discovery rate of 0.05 in a later analysis. While some public TCRs were present in many individuals, most TCR sequences turned up only very rarely across donors. An earlier analysis of approximately 570 of the donors showed that most TCR beta V segments appeared in productive rearrangements either about 87% or about 30% of the time, which broadly matched IMGT annotations. Cytomegalovirus status was reported to be diagnosed by the classifier with high specificity and sensitivity in both the original and validation cohorts. A total of 150 or so TCR beta chains were listed by the study as associated with cytomegalovirus. Because the 87-base-pair reads could not distinguish some IMGT-functional V segments, including TRBV6-2 and TRBV6-3, those segments were excluded. A later analysis found that most CMV-associated TCR beta chains appeared HLA-restricted, with HLA associations seemingly driven largely by CMV exposure. A cluster of highly shared sequence variants was judged likely to represent a technical artifact of the sequencing pipeline. In a later analysis, several top co-occurrence clusters were reported to appear linked to parvovirus B19, influenza, CMV and Epstein-Barr virus. The authors suggested that the approach could potentially be generalized to other disease states and immunological phenotypes. Because some donors lacked HLA typing at each locus, the association tests relied only on the typed subset. The earlier analysis of approximately 540 of the donors excluded around 17 rarely observed V segments, including chromosome 9 orphons, because counts were too low.

With respect to this clone: Its antigen is not yet known. The record has no base qualities; no much larger clone is one base away.

The cohort consisted of 650 to 850 healthy bone marrow donors. Cohort members were all nominally healthy when sampled, although unrecorded immune exposures were likely present. The donor was CMV seronegative and belonged to the group of 380 or so seronegative cohort members. A peripheral blood sample was collected from each donor, and TCR beta sequencing was performed on peripheral blood mononuclear cells. Genomic DNA extraction from the blood cell samples was performed with the Qiagen DNeasy Blood Extraction Kit. Ends trimmed: V by 0 bases, J by 0 bases; bases unmatched to a gene: 3. There are 16 amino acids in the CDR3, from cysteine to phenylalanine inclusive. Only the CDR3 portion is preserved as DNA: 48 bases, with reading frame beginning at the first base. From the germline V gene, CDR1 is SGDLS and CDR2 is YYNGEE. Library construction relied on the immunoSEQ multiplex PCR assay. A mixture of 60 forward primers for TCR Vbeta segments and 13 reverse primers for TCR Jbeta segments was used in the multiplex PCR. Amplification of the CDR3 region of rearranged TCR beta genes was performed with a multiplex PCR assay on genomic DNA. The amplified TCR beta libraries were sequenced on the Illumina HiSeq System as 87-base-pair reads. The study's own analysis went as follows. Across the roughly 670 repertoires, a later analysis counted 80 million or so unique TCR beta chains, 9.5 million to 13 million of which were shared by at least two donors. Raw reads were error-corrected and collapsed into unique sequences by a nearest-neighbor algorithm in which closely related sequences were merged to remove PCR and sequencing errors. V, D and J gene segments were assigned by aligning CDR3 sequences to IMGT reference sequences. For a sequence to be retained, at least a six-nucleotide match to both a V gene segment and a J gene segment was required. Rearrangements were classified as productive when the CDR3 lacked stop codons and remained in frame with V and J, and all other rearrangements were classified as non-productive. CDR3 was defined according to IMGT convention as the region running from the second conserved V-encoded cysteine to the conserved J-encoded phenylalanine. The earlier analysis of 550 to 650 of the donors excluded any sequence lacking an unambiguous match to a single V gene segment. In an earlier analysis of approximately 550 of the donors, V segments were called functional above 56.7% productive rearrangements and were called segregating when the between-donor standard deviation exceeded 5%. A statistical classification framework was built to diagnose cytomegalovirus status from the catalog of TCR beta chain sequences. In a later analysis, TCR nucleotide sequences were compared against IMGT/GENE-DB human TR gene sequences so that V and J genes could be assigned. In a later analysis, CDR3 sequences and most-parsimonious VDJ recombination scenarios were assigned using the TCRdist pipeline. A later analysis defined each TCR beta chain by its CDR3 amino acid sequence plus V-gene family, and excluded reads lacking a unique V-gene family. In a later analysis, 450 to 600 highly shared, low-generation-probability nucleotide sequences were removed to address suspected cross-contamination and a sequencing artifact. In a later analysis, a clonal expansion index for each public chain was calculated from normalized within-repertoire ranks of inferred template counts. In a later analysis, generation probabilities were computed with a VDJ recombination model fitted to out-of-frame rearrangements, and the resulting probabilities were checked against IGoR. A later analysis scored TCR-TCR, TCR-HLA and TCR-CMV co-occurrence with hypergeometric tests, applying a repertoire-size bias correction to TCR pairs. In a later analysis, false discovery rates were estimated by permuting HLA or CMV assignments 20 times. In a later analysis, co-occurring TCRs were grouped with DBSCAN, and TCRdist sequence similarity was added when clustering was performed within HLA-allele-positive subsets. Co-occurrence clustering excluded repertoires with fewer than 30,000 or more than 120,000 public chains, plus five with anomalous nucleotide sharing. This immuneACCESS table, as held by TCRdb, lists in-frame sequences with V and J called but not all clones. Of the missing ones, under half trace to an unresolved V gene in checked studies; the others have no known cause. The V and J calls and clone size were taken over from that table, and D and trimming were inferred from the DNA. The sample contains under 200,000 clones, 73% of them found a single time. Over 1.5% of the sample goes to the ten largest clones.

This chain joins TRBV9 to TRBJ2-1, and 7 junctional nucleotides match TRBD2. Sequenced material: PBMCs. The sequence was obtained from a woman in her twenties or thirties in good health and CMV-seronegative. CDR3 protein: CASSVEGGSSYNEQFF. The nucleotide sequence reads TGTGCCAGCAGCGTAGAAGGCGGGAGCTCCTACAATGAGCAGTTCTTC.